These T cell receptor beta chains were read from a single sample in a study of control samples from healthy donors and cancer patients. The protocol was immunoSEQ multiplex PCR, while the TCRdb copy is restricted to in-frame clones and leaves out a portion. The sample records around 80,000 clones, roughly 89% being singletons. Sequences were obtained from blood. These receptor sequences come from a middle-aged man in good health. Both conserved end residues are part of each CDR3. D genes are given only for firm matches. Rows may omit the clone size; those that give it use once, few, many or a size class.

v_gene	j_gene	abundance	d_gene	CDR3aa	CDR3nt
TRBV13	TRBJ2-7	-	TRBD1	CASSSGQGRYEQYF	TGTGCCAGCAGCTCTGGACAGGGGAGATACGAGCAGTACTTC
TRBV24-1	TRBJ1-1	few	-	CATSDRALEAFF	TGTGCCACCAGTGACCGGGCCCTCGAAGCTTTCTTT
TRBV6-5	TRBJ1-6	-	-	CASLREQRGNSPLHF	TGTGCCAGTCTAAGGGAGCAGAGGGGTAATTCACCCCTCCACTTT
TRBV30	TRBJ1-2	-	TRBD1	CAWSVLGRGHGYTF	TGTGCCTGGAGTGTCCTCGGCAGGGGGCATGGCTACACCTTC
TRBV4-1	TRBJ1-6	-	-	CASSPTVMSYNSPLHF	TGCGCCAGCAGCCCCACGGTGATGTCCTATAATTCACCCCTCCACTTT
TRBV5-1	TRBJ1-1	-	TRBD1	CASSYDRAGGTEAFF	TGCGCCAGCAGCTACGACAGGGCCGGGGGCACTGAAGCTTTCTTT
TRBV5-4	TRBJ1-1	-	-	CASSLERAGAAAFF	TGTGCCAGCAGCTTGGAGCGGGCGGGGGCGGCCGCTTTCTTT
TRBV3-1/TRBV3-2	TRBJ1-1	-	-	CASSQLFSTEAFF	TGTGCCAGCAGCCAACTTTTCAGCACTGAAGCTTTCTTT
TRBV5-6	TRBJ2-7	-	TRBD2	CASSYRGGAPHEQYF	TGTGCCAGCAGCTACCGCGGGGGGGCCCCCCACGAGCAGTACTTC
TRBV9	TRBJ2-5	once	-	CASSVVEGAGTQYF	TGTGCCAGCAGCGTAGTGGAGGGGGCAGGGACCCAGTACTTC
TRBV6-5	TRBJ2-1	-	TRBD2	CASSYRGLNSYNEQFF	TGTGCCAGCAGTTACCGGGGACTAAACTCCTACAATGAGCAGTTCTTC
TRBV11-2	TRBJ1-2	-	-	CASSLGVGDGYTF	TGTGCCAGCAGCTTAGGAGTTGGGGATGGCTACACCTTC
TRBV7-8	TRBJ1-4	-	-	CASSLGRVRNEKLFF	TGTGCCAGCAGCTTAGGCCGGGTTCGCAATGAAAAACTGTTTTTT
TRBV6-5	TRBJ1-1	-	TRBD1	CASSSDRMNTEAFF	TGTGCCAGCAGCTCGGACAGGATGAACACTGAAGCTTTCTTT
TRBV18	TRBJ2-7	-	-	CASSPGLAYEQYF	TGTGCCAGCTCTCCGGGACTCGCCTACGAGCAGTACTTC
TRBV2	TRBJ2-7	-	TRBD1	CASDHRGTTSYEQYF	TGTGCCAGCGACCACAGGGGTACCACCTCCTACGAGCAGTACTTC
TRBV7-8	TRBJ1-5	-	-	CASSLSGDQPQHF	TGTGCCAGCAGCTTAAGTGGAGATCAGCCCCAGCATTTT
TRBV9	TRBJ1-2	-	-	CASSVGRGQSYGYTF	TGTGCCAGCAGCGTAGGCAGGGGACAATCCTATGGCTACACCTTC
TRBV18	TRBJ2-1	-	TRBD1	CASSPSSGTGGNEQFF	TGTGCCAGCTCACCATCATCCGGGACAGGGGGCAATGAGCAGTTCTTC
TRBV5-1	TRBJ2-2	-	TRBD2	CASSFTSGGLGAAGELFF	TGCGCCAGCAGCTTTACATCGGGAGGGCTTGGGGCCGCCGGGGAGCTGTTTTTT
TRBV6-1	TRBJ2-1	-	-	CASSERATEQFF	TGTGCCAGCAGTGAAAGGGCGACTGAGCAGTTCTTC
TRBV3-1/TRBV3-2	TRBJ1-5	-	-	CASSLHGQPQHF	TGTGCCAGCAGCCTTCATGGGCAGCCCCAGCATTTT
TRBV2	TRBJ1-4	-	-	CASSVRSGSNEKLFF	TGTGCCAGCAGCGTCAGATCGGGCTCTAATGAAAAACTGTTTTTT
TRBV19	TRBJ2-2	-	TRBD2	CASSTLAGFSGELFF	TGTGCCAGTAGTACACTAGCGGGGTTTTCCGGGGAGCTGTTTTTT
TRBV12-5	TRBJ1-5	-	TRBD1	CASGRSGTGGQPQHF	TGTGCTAGTGGCCGTTCCGGGACAGGGGGTCAGCCCCAGCATTTT
TRBV5-7	TRBJ1-5	-	-	CASSLRGDGPRNQPQHF	TGTGCCAGCAGCCTACGCGGGGACGGACCGCGAAATCAGCCCCAGCATTTT
TRBV19	TRBJ1-2	-	TRBD1	CASSLDRVSYTF	TGTGCCAGTAGCCTGGACAGGGTGAGCTACACCTTC
TRBV27	TRBJ1-5	-	-	CASSLIGGDNQPQHF	TGTGCCAGCAGTTTAATCGGAGGGGACAATCAGCCCCAGCATTTT
TRBV5-4	TRBJ1-1	-	-	CASRWEPMNTEAFF	TGTGCCAGCAGATGGGAGCCAATGAACACTGAAGCTTTCTTT
TRBV6-5	TRBJ1-6	-	-	CASRHKNSPLHF	TGTGCCAGCAGGCACAAGAATTCACCCCTCCACTTT
TRBV5-8	TRBJ1-4	-	TRBD1	CASSPDRVYSEKLFF	TGTGCCAGCAGCCCTGACAGGGTTTACAGTGAAAAACTGTTTTTT
TRBV29-1	TRBJ2-7	-	-	CSVVATGTYEQYF	TGCAGCGTTGTAGCGACAGGGACTTACGAGCAGTACTTC
TRBV5-1	TRBJ1-1	-	-	CASSLAGGQNTEAFF	TGCGCCAGCAGCTTGGCCGGTGGACAGAACACTGAAGCTTTCTTT
TRBV3-1/TRBV3-2	TRBJ2-7	-	TRBD1	CASSQETTGDEQYF	TGTGCCAGCAGCCAAGAAACGACAGGGGACGAGCAGTACTTC
TRBV6-6	TRBJ1-1	-	-	CASSLREAELNTEAFF	TGTGCCAGCAGTTTAAGAGAGGCAGAATTGAACACTGAAGCTTTCTTT
TRBV6-5	TRBJ2-3	-	TRBD1	CASSTDRVTSDTQYF	TGTGCCAGCAGCACCGACAGGGTAACATCGGATACGCAGTATTTT
TRBV5-5	TRBJ1-1	-	TRBD1	CASTPRGDSRTEAFF	TGTGCCAGCACCCCCAGGGGGGACAGTAGGACTGAAGCTTTCTTT
TRBV2	TRBJ1-6	-	-	CASSPGGLSYNSPLHF	TGTGCCAGCAGCCCCGGGGGACTCTCCTATAATTCACCCCTCCACTTT
TRBV2	TRBJ2-1	-	-	CASEGDNEQFF	TGTGCCAGCGAAGGGGACAATGAGCAGTTCTTC
TRBV6-5	TRBJ1-2	once	TRBD1	CASTRGLNYGYTF	TGTGCCAGCACTAGGGGGCTAAACTATGGCTACACCTTC
TRBV18	TRBJ1-6	-	TRBD1	CASSEQGAQSPLHF	TGTGCCAGCTCAGAACAGGGGGCACAGTCACCCCTCCACTTT
TRBV5-1	TRBJ1-1	-	-	CASSLGPQNTEAFF	TGCGCCAGCAGCTTGGGACCGCAAAACACTGAAGCTTTCTTT
TRBV27	TRBJ1-5	-	-	CASSLGQGWDNQPQHF	TGTGCCAGCAGCCTGGGGCAGGGATGGGATAATCAGCCCCAGCATTTT
TRBV7-6	TRBJ1-6	once	-	CASSFRGRAGSYNSPLHF	TGTGCCAGCAGCTTCAGGGGTCGAGCGGGCTCCTATAATTCACCCCTCCACTTT
TRBV12-1	TRBJ1-2	-	-	CASSLGMMLRTGGLKGYTF	TGTGCCAGCAGCTTGGGGATGATGCTCAGGACAGGGGGTCTGAAGGGCTACACCTTC
TRBV4-1	TRBJ2-1	-	-	CATAGTLFPNEQFF	TGCGCCACTGCGGGGACCCTATTTCCGAATGAGCAGTTCTTC
TRBV5-5	TRBJ1-4	-	-	CASSLRWAPNEKLFF	TGTGCCAGCAGCTTGAGATGGGCACCTAATGAAAAACTGTTTTTT
TRBV5-1	TRBJ1-1	-	-	CASSLDQDSSAFF	TGCGCCAGCAGCTTGGATCAGGACAGTTCGGCTTTCTTT
TRBV5-6	TRBJ1-1	few	TRBD1	CASSGGDSWSTEAFF	TGTGCCAGCAGCGGGGGGGACAGCTGGAGTACTGAAGCTTTCTTT
TRBV5-1	TRBJ2-3	-	TRBD1	CASSSTRTGRPDTQYF	TGCGCCAGCAGCTCCACCCGGACAGGGAGGCCAGATACGCAGTATTTT